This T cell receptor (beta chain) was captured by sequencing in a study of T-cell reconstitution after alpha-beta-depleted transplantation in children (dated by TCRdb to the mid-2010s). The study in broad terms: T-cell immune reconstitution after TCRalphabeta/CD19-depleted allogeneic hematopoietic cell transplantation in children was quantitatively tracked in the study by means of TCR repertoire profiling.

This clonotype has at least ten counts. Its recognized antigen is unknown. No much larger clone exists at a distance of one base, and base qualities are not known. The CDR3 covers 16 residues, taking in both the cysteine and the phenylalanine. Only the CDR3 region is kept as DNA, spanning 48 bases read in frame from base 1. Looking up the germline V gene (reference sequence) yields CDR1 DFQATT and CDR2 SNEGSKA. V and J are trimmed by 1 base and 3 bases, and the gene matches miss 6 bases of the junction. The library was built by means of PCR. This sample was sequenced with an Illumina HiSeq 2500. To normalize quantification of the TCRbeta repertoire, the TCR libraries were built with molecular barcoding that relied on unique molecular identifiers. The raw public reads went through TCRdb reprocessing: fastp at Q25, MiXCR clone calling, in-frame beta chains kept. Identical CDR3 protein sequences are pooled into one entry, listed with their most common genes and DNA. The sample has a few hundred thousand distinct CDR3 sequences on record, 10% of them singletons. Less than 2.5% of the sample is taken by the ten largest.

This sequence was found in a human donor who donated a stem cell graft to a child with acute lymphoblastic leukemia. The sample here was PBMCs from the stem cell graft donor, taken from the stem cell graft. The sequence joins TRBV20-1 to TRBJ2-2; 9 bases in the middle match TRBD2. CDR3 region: CSARGEAGGDTGELFF. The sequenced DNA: TGCAGTGCTAGAGGGGAAGCGGGAGGTGACACCGGGGAGCTGTTTTTT.